Below, 20 T cell receptor beta chains from the same sample are listed, as sequenced in a study of blood T cell repertoires in COVID-19. Measured with immunoSEQ multiplex PCR; TCRdb has only the in-frame clones, and not every one. The sample holds over 200,000 clones, approximately 84% seen once. The sequencing input was PBMCs or T cells enriched from blood (not recorded which). These receptors were collected from a man in his sixties who had recovered from COVID-19.

Only one count was recorded for this clone. This rearrangement joins TRBV5-1 to TRBJ2-1; tentatively, D is TRBD1 (6 bases). Trimming stripped 0 bases from V and 8 bases from J, with 15 bases between. Germline V gene data show CDR1 as SGHRS and CDR2 as YFSETQ. This CDR3 has 15 amino acids. In DNA form, the CDR3 reads TGCGCCAGCAGCTTGGAGGCAGGGGCTGTGGATGAGCAGTTCTTC. Amino acid sequence: CASSLEAGAVDEQFF.

This clone was recorded only once. This sequence joins TRBV5-6 and TRBJ2-1, with 8 bases that match TRBD2. The CDR3 loop spans 16 amino acids. J gave up 4 bases and V 4 bases, and 10 bases lay outside the gene matches. CDR1 and CDR2 from the germline V gene are SGHDT and YYEEEE. In nucleotides, the CDR3 is TGTGCCAGCAGCCCGCTCGGGGGGGGCCCATACAATGAGCAGTTCTTC. As protein: CASSPLGGGPYNEQFF.

The V and J genes are TRBV20-1 and TRBJ2-1; TRBD2 might be the D (6 bases). CDR1 is DFQATT, CDR2 SNEGSKA, per germline (reference sequence). V lost 3 bases to trimming and J lost 9 bases, with 21 bases between them. The CDR3 loop spans 15 amino acids. DNA for the CDR3: TGCAGTGCTAGTCTCCGGGGGACGAAACAGAGTGAGCAGTTCTTC. It codes for CSASLRGTKQSEQFF.

This sequence joins TRBV19 and TRBJ2-5; weak D call: TRBD2 (5 bases). V was shortened by 7 bases and J by 1 base, with 13 bases between the two germline ends. Germline V gene sequence: CDR1 LNHDA, CDR2 SQIVND (reference sequence). This CDR3 spans 14 amino acids. CDR3: CASKHRGSQETQYF. In nucleotides, the CDR3 is TGTGCCAGTAAACACCGGGGTTCCCAAGAGACCCAGTACTTC.

The chain is built from TRBV6-1 and TRBJ1-4; D is uncertain. Trimming took 1 base from V and 13 from J, leaving 13 bases between them. The CDR3 is 13 amino acids. Germline CDR1 MNHNS, CDR2 SASEGT. For the CDR3, the DNA is TGTGCCAGCAGTGAAGGGGCCAAAATCCGACTGTTTTTT. Residues: CASSEGAKIRLFF.

The chain has TRBV19 and TRBJ1-1; weak D call: TRBD1 (6 bases). Germline V gene lookup returns CDR1 LNHDA and CDR2 SQIVND (reference sequence). The V gene lost 7 bases and the J gene lost 4 bases, with 16 bases spanning the gap. The CDR3 runs 14 residues. The CDR3 nucleotides read TGTGCCAGTACTACAACAGGGTATGTCACTGAAGCTTTCTTT. Its translation: CASTTTGYVTEAFF.

V usage is TRBV5-8 and J usage is TRBJ1-2, with TRBD1 matching over 7 bases. Germline CDR1 and CDR2: SGHTS and YDEGEE. The V segment lost 3 bases and the J segment 5 bases; nucleotides outside the gene matches: 7. The CDR3 contains 14 residues. The CDR3 DNA reads as TGTGCCAGCAGCTCCGGATCAGGGGGGTATGGCTACACCTTC. Protein: CASSSGSGGYGYTF. Full variable domain (outside the CDR3, taken from reference TRBV5-8 and TRBJ1-2): EAGVTQSPTHLIKTRGQQATLRCSPISGHTSVYWYQQALGLGLQFLLWYDEGEERNRGNFPPRFSGRQFPNYSSELNVNALELEDSALYLCASSSGSGGYGYTFGSGTRLTVV.

The J gene is TRBJ1-1, the V gene TRBV5-6; 7 nucleotides agree with TRBD1. The CDR3 covers 14 residues. With V trimmed by 4 bases and J by 1 base, 4 bases remained unmatched. Per germline, CDR1 SGHDT and CDR2 YYEEEE. The CDR3 loop is CASSRGTANTEAFF. CDR3 DNA sequence: TGTGCCAGCAGCCGAGGGACAGCGAACACTGAAGCTTTCTTT.

The genes are TRBV5-8 and TRBJ1-5, with D tentatively TRBD1 (6 bases). Germline V gene sequence: CDR1 SGHTS, CDR2 YDEGEE. Between the trimmed V and J ends, which lost 2 bases and 7 bases, there was a span of 16 bases. CDR3 length: 15 residues. CDR3 in amino acids: CASSFNREWGQPQHF. The CDR3 nucleotides read TGTGCCAGCAGCTTCAACAGGGAGTGGGGACAGCCCCAGCATTTT. The variable domain in full, with the rest retrieved from reference TRBV5-8 and TRBJ1-5, is EAGVTQSPTHLIKTRGQQATLRCSPISGHTSVYWYQQALGLGLQFLLWYDEGEERNRGNFPPRFSGRQFPNYSSELNVNALELEDSALYLCASSFNREWGQPQHFGDGTRLSIL.

The chain links TRBV27 to TRBJ2-2, with a weak D call TRBD2 (5 bases). The CDR3 loop spans 16 amino acids. V was pared by 6 bases and J by 1 base, with 15 bases between. The V gene's germline CDR1 is MNHEY and CDR2 SMNVEV (reference sequence). CDR3 amino acids: CASRPRGLMNTGELFF. CDR3 sequence (DNA): TGTGCCAGCAGGCCCCGAGGACTGATGAACACCGGGGAGCTGTTTTTT.

The CDR3 DNA is TGTGCCAGCAGCTTATTCGGGAACTCGGGTGGCTACACCTTC. Amino acids: CASSLFGNSGGYTF. The chain employs TRBV7-3 and TRBJ1-2; no definite D call. Trimming stripped 2 bases from V and 7 bases from J, with 14 bases between. Per germline, CDR1 SGHTA and CDR2 FQGTGA. This CDR3 is 14 amino acids long.

This chain joins TRBV5-8 and TRBJ2-7, with D possibly TRBD1 on 6 matching bases. Germline lookup yields CDR1 SGHTS and CDR2 YDEGEE. V was clipped by 1 base and J by 7 bases, with 15 bases between them. This CDR3 has 14 residues. CDR3 DNA sequence: TGTGCCAGCAGCTTGCGGGACAAGGCGAGGGAGCAGTACTTC. As protein: CASSLRDKAREQYF. The full variable domain, in which reference TRBV5-8 and TRBJ2-7 provide the parts outside the CDR3, is EAGVTQSPTHLIKTRGQQATLRCSPISGHTSVYWYQQALGLGLQFLLWYDEGEERNRGNFPPRFSGRQFPNYSSELNVNALELEDSALYLCASSLRDKAREQYFGPGTRLTVT.

This chain links TRBV5-1 with TRBJ1-6; a possible D gene is TRBD1 (5 bases). Germline CDR1 is SGHRS and CDR2 is YFSETQ. This CDR3 contains 14 residues. Trimming pared 6 bases from V and 6 bases from J, leaving 13 bases between. CDR3 residues: CASTSQGGNSPLHF. CDR3 in DNA: TGCGCCAGCACCTCGCAGGGCGGTAATTCACCCCTCCACTTT.

The rearrangement uses TRBV27 and TRBJ2-2; D is unclear. The CDR3 consists of 16 residues. Trimming removed 6 bases at V and 0 bases at J, with 14 bases between. Germline CDR1 and CDR2: MNHEY and SMNVEV (reference sequence). The CDR3 spells CASRTLLRSNTGELFF. The CDR3 DNA reads as TGTGCCAGCAGGACGCTCTTGCGGTCGAACACCGGGGAGCTGTTTTTT.

V is TRBV18 and J is TRBJ1-4; TRBD1 matches 7 bases. This CDR3 comprises 14 residues. Germline V gene data show CDR1 as KGHSH and CDR2 as LQKENI. Unmatched junction bases numbered 6, after V lost 3 bases and J lost 8 bases. The CDR3 DNA is TGTGCCAGCTCACCGGCAGGGGGATACGAAAAACTGTTTTTT. It codes for CASSPAGGYEKLFF.

The chain employs TRBV14 and TRBJ2-5, with 8 positions matching TRBD2. CDR1 is SGHDN and CDR2 is FVKESK in the germline V gene. The CDR3 contains 16 residues. After removal of 3 bases from V and 5 bases from J, the junction contained 11 bases not matched to a gene. The CDR3 sequence: CASSHGLAPPLETQYF. CDR3 nucleotides: TGTGCCAGCAGCCATGGACTAGCCCCCCCGTTGGAGACCCAGTACTTC.

This chain joins TRBV6-5 and TRBJ1-2; weak D call: TRBD1 (5 bases). From germline, CDR1 is MNHEY and CDR2 SVGAGI. This CDR3 has 13 residues. V lost 5 bases and J lost 3, with 10 bases in between. The CDR3 spells CASSQQVYYGYTF. CDR3 nucleotides: TGTGCCAGCAGTCAACAGGTCTACTATGGCTACACCTTC.

V usage is TRBV5-1 and J usage is TRBJ2-5; TRBD1 matches 7 bases. From germline, CDR1 is SGHRS and CDR2 YFSETQ. There are 14 residues in the CDR3. Trimming removed 0 bases from V and 3 bases from J; junction bases left unmatched: 2. The CDR3 DNA sequence: TGCGCCAGCAGCTTGGGAGGGGGCGAAGAGACCCAGTACTTC. Residues: CASSLGGGEETQYF.

The CDR3 protein is CASSSDRVIYGYTF. CDR3 DNA sequence: TGTGCCAGTAGTTCGGACAGGGTCATCTATGGCTACACCTTC. This sequence joins TRBV19 and TRBJ1-2; TRBD1 matches at 8 bases. With 5 bases clipped from V and 4 bases from J, the junction kept 6 bases outside the gene matches. The CDR3 extends over 14 amino acids. Germline CDR1 is LNHDA and CDR2 is SQIVND (reference sequence).

The rearrangement links TRBV7-9 to TRBJ2-3, with TRBD1 identical over 7 bases. This CDR3 is built from 16 residues. Germline CDR1 is SEHNR and CDR2 is FQNEAQ (reference sequence). The ends lost 5 bases at V and 0 bases at J; junction bases unmatched: 8. In DNA, the CDR3 is TGTGCCAGCAGCAACAGCCCGGGACAGAGCACAGATACGCAGTATTTT. Its translation: CASSNSPGQSTDTQYF. The full variable domain, completed using reference TRBV7-9 and TRBJ2-3, is DTGVSQNPRHKITKRGQNVTFRCDPISEHNRLYWYRQTLGQGPEFLTYFQNEAQLEKSRLLSDRFSAERPKGSFSTLEIQRTEQGDSAMYLCASSNSPGQSTDTQYFGPGTRLTVL.